The 25 T cell receptor beta chains in this list originate from one sample, sequenced in a study of molecular identifiers for immune sequencing clone quantification. Each CDR3 protein gets one entry after TCRdb re-called the PCR reads with MiXCR. The sample includes 490,000 or so distinct CDR3 sequences, about a fifth of them seen just once. Sequencing was carried out using naive CD8+ T cells from blood, with Jurkat cell RNA spiked in. The sample's subset: FACS-sorted CD8+CD4-CCR7+CD45RA+ naive T cells. These receptors all come from a human donor in good health. Some libraries in this study had Jurkat cell RNA spiked in.

This clonotype was seen at least ten times. The chain links TRBV30 to TRBJ1-1; D remains unclear. Germline V gives CDR1 GTSNPN, CDR2 SVGIG (reference sequence). The CDR3 runs to 15 residues. V gave up 2 bases and J gave up 1 base, with 14 bases separating them. The CDR3 spells CAWSLQRTTNTEAFF. The CDR3 DNA reads as TGTGCCTGGAGTTTACAGCGAACGACGAACACTGAAGCTTTCTTT.

Ten or more counts support this clonotype. The chain has TRBV6-2 or TRBV6-3 and TRBJ2-7, with D possibly being TRBD1 (5 bases). The germline CDR1 and CDR2 sequences are MNHEY and SVGEGT. The CDR3 spans 15 residues. The V gene lost 0 bases and the J gene lost 2 bases, with 11 bases spanning the gap. CDR3 residues: CASSYSVDSPYEQYF. The CDR3 region has the DNA TGTGCCAGCAGTTACTCTGTCGACAGCCCCTACGAGCAGTACTTC.

This clonotype was seen at least ten times. The chain combines TRBV15 with TRBJ2-5, with 10 bases aligning to TRBD1. Trimming at V came to 7 bases and at J to 5 bases, leaving 10 bases not matched to a gene. The CDR3 totals 15 residues. Per the germline V gene, CDR1 is LNHNV and CDR2 is YYDKDF (reference sequence). The CDR3 here is CATTNGQGDVETQYF. CDR3 bases: TGTGCCACCACCAACGGACAGGGGGATGTCGAGACCCAGTACTTC.

A remark on this clonotype: Mismatch with germline at one junction end may stem from a read error. The J gene is TRBJ2-5, the V gene TRBV5-6; D unclear. Germline V lookup: CDR1 SGHDT, CDR2 YYEEEE. This CDR3 contains 13 residues. In DNA, the CDR3 is TGTGGCAGCAGCTGGGCAGGTGGAGAGACCCAGTACTTC. Translation: CGSSWAGGETQYF. The variable domain in full, with the rest retrieved from reference TRBV5-6 and TRBJ2-5, is DAGVTQSPTHLIKTRGQQVTLRCSPKSGHDTVSWYQQALGQGPQFIFQYYEEEERQRGNFPDRFSGHQFPNYSSELNVNALLLGDSALYLCGSSWAGGETQYFGPGTRLLVL.

This clonotype has only a few counts. The V call is TRBV7-9, the J call TRBJ2-2; 7 nucleotides line up with TRBD2. The V gene end was trimmed by 4 bases and the J gene end by 0 bases; junction bases not matched to a gene: 5. The length of the CDR3 is 16 residues. The germline gives CDR1 SEHNR, CDR2 FQNEAQ (reference sequence). The DNA of the CDR3 is TGTGCCAGCAGCTCTACGCTAGCGGCGAACACCGGGGAGCTGTTTTTT. This encodes CASSSTLAANTGELFF. Looking up the rest from reference TRBV7-9 and TRBJ2-2 gives the full variable domain: DTGVSQNPRHKITKRGQNVTFRCDPISEHNRLYWYRQTLGQGPEFLTYFQNEAQLEKSRLLSDRFSAERPKGSFSTLEIQRTEQGDSAMYLCASSSTLAANTGELFFGEGSRLTVL.

This clonotype has ten or more counts. The chain uses TRBV20-1 and TRBJ2-3; TRBD2 aligns across 10 bases. Germline CDR1 and CDR2: DFQATT and SNEGSKA (reference sequence). The CDR3 runs 20 residues. The CDR3: CSPTTSGTTPSIPPTDTQYF. The DNA for the CDR3 is TGCAGCCCTACCACTAGCGGGACCACCCCGTCCATTCCTCCCACAGATACGCAGTATTTT.

This clonotype occurred a few times. This chain connects TRBV7-9 to TRBJ2-5; 8 bases align to TRBD1. V lost 4 bases, J lost 4 bases, and 2 bases stayed unmatched. CDR1 is SEHNR, CDR2 FQNEAQ, per germline (reference sequence). This CDR3 has 13 amino acids. The CDR3 DNA reads TGTGCCAGCAGCTGGACAGGGATAGAGACCCAGTACTTC. Amino acids: CASSWTGIETQYF.

A note on this clonotype: This may arise from a read error, as a much more abundant clone is one base away. This chain connects TRBV7-9 to TRBJ2-7, with 9 bases that match TRBD2. CDR1 and CDR2 from the germline V gene are SEHNR and FQNEAQ (reference sequence). V was pared by 5 bases and J by 2 bases, with 7 bases of the junction left unmatched. This CDR3 contains 15 residues. CDR3 DNA sequence: TGTGCCAGCAGCGCCAGCGGGGGGTTGCCCTACGAGCAGTACTTC. Its protein product is CASSASGGLPYEQYF.

This clonotype was counted a few times. V gene TRBV12-3 or TRBV12-4 combines with J gene TRBJ2-3; 7 positions agree with TRBD1. The length of the CDR3 is 15 residues. Trimming took 10 bases from V and 2 from J; bases not matched to a gene: 12. The CDR3 sequence is CAISLDRDHTDTQYF. In DNA form, the CDR3 reads TGTGCCATCAGCCTCGACAGGGATCACACAGATACGCAGTATTTT.

To note about this clonotype: Just one base apart from a much larger clone, this may be a read error. CDR3 residues: CAISEPPGRESYGQYF. DNA of the CDR3: TGTGCCATCAGTGAACCTCCGGGACGCGAGTCCTACGGGCAGTACTTC. V is TRBV10-3 and J is TRBJ2-7; D is perhaps TRBD1 or TRBD2 (5 bases each). The CDR3 contains 16 residues. Germline assignment: CDR1 ENHRY and CDR2 SYGVKD.

Points on this clonotype: Likely a read error: the CDR3 ends without its conserved phenylalanine or tryptophan. V usage is TRBV13 and J usage is TRBJ2-7; unclear D gene. Per the germline V gene, CDR1 is PRHDT and CDR2 is FYEKMQ (reference sequence). The V end lost 5 bases, the J end lost 3 bases, and 14 bases lay between the germline ends. The CDR3 runs 14 residues. The CDR3 DNA reads as TGTGCCAGCAGCCCTCGGACGGATTACTACGAGCAGTACCTC. It specifies CASSPRTDYYEQYL.

This clonotype occurred once. A read error is possible here, since a much larger clone lies one base away. CDR3 in DNA: TGTACCAGCAGCCAAGACAGGGGATACTATGGCTACACCTTC. Its translation: CTSSQDRGYYGYTF. V gene TRBV14 combines with J gene TRBJ1-2; 8 bases are shared with TRBD1. The germline gives CDR1 SGHDN, CDR2 FVKESK. The CDR3 length is 14 residues.

Ten or more counts support this clonotype. This chain links TRBV27 with TRBJ1-1, with D unclear. V was clipped by 8 bases and J by 3 bases, with 13 bases between them. Per the germline V gene, CDR1 is MNHEY and CDR2 is SMNVEV (reference sequence). This CDR3 spans 13 amino acids. The CDR3 coding sequence is TGTGCCAGCCGCCCTTCGATAGACACTGAAGCTTTCTTT. Translated, it gives CASRPSIDTEAFF.

Note on this clonotype: This sequence may be a read error, since a much larger clone differs from it by one base. The chain is built from TRBV28 and TRBJ2-1; 10 nucleotides match TRBD2. CDR3 size: 15 residues. The germline V gene encodes CDR1 MDHEN and CDR2 SYDVKM. Trimming at V came to 6 bases and at J to 10 bases, leaving 12 bases not matched to a gene. CDR3 DNA sequence: TGTGCCAGCAGGTTTAGAGCGGGAGGGCCTTCGGAGCAGTTCTTC. It codes for CASRFRAGGPSEQFF.

Ten or more counts support this clonotype. V and J are TRBV9 and TRBJ1-1; D is ambiguous. V was trimmed by 10 bases and J by 4 bases, leaving 17 bases between them. CDR3 length equals 13 residues. Germline V gene data show CDR1 as SGDLS and CDR2 as YYNGEE. This CDR3 reads CASSQPRGTEAFF. Here the CDR3 DNA reads TGTGCCTCCTCCCAACCAAGAGGCACTGAAGCTTTCTTT.

This clonotype appeared many times. This chain links TRBV4-3 with TRBJ2-7, with 8 nucleotides matching TRBD2. Germline V gives CDR1 LGHNA, CDR2 YSLEER. This CDR3 is 16 amino acids long. Trimming took 0 bases from V and 7 from J; bases not matched to a gene: 11. The CDR3 spells CASSQDFTSGGREQYF. The CDR3 DNA follows: TGCGCCAGCAGCCAAGATTTTACTAGCGGAGGTCGGGAGCAGTACTTC.

This clonotype was recorded a few times. The chain has TRBV6-2 or TRBV6-3 and TRBJ2-7, with TRBD1 identical over 8 bases. The length of the CDR3 is 15 residues. Trimming took 6 bases from V and 3 from J; bases not matched to a gene: 10. In germline, CDR1 is MNHEY, CDR2 SVGEGT. CDR3 sequence: CASRDYRDRSYEQYF. The CDR3, as DNA: TGTGCCAGCAGGGATTACCGGGACAGGAGCTACGAGCAGTACTTC.

This clonotype was detected many times. V usage is TRBV30 and J usage is TRBJ2-3; TRBD1 matches at 7 bases. Trimming took 0 bases from V and 4 from J; bases not matched to a gene: 4. The CDR3 totals 14 residues. CDR1 is GTSNPN, CDR2 SVGIG, per germline (reference sequence). CDR3 protein: CAWSVQGFPDTQYF. CDR3 sequence (DNA): TGTGCCTGGAGTGTACAGGGGTTCCCAGATACGCAGTATTTT.

In the case of this clonotype: The junction does not match germline at one end; this may be a read error. This chain joins TRBV5-4 and TRBJ1-1, with D unclear. CDR1 is SGHNT and CDR2 is YYREEE in the germline V gene (reference sequence). The CDR3 runs to 17 residues. The DNA of the CDR3 is TGTGCCAGCAGTCAGCCCGGGTTCGCGGGAAGCAACACTGAAGCTTCCTTT. The encoded protein is CASSQPGFAGSNTEASF. The full variable domain, with the rest looked up from reference TRBV5-4 and TRBJ1-1, is ETGVTQSPTHLIKTRGQQVTLRCSSQSGHNTVSWYQQALGQGPQFIFQYYREEENGRGNFPPRFSGLQFPNYSSELNVNALELDDSALYLCASSQPGFAGSNTEASFGQGTRLTVV.

On this clonotype: The junction departs from germline at one end; a sequencing error may be responsible. The genes are TRBV27 and TRBJ1-5; D remains ambiguous. This CDR3 is 15 amino acids long. Germline-derived CDR1 and CDR2 are MNHEY and SMNVEV (reference sequence). The CDR3 coding sequence is TGTGCCAGCAGTTTAAGGCCTCGCAGCAATCGGCCCCAGCATTTT. Protein product: CASSLRPRSNRPQHF.

This clonotype was picked up many times. J is TRBJ1-2 and V is TRBV19; tentative D call: TRBD1 (5 bases). The CDR3 has 12 residues. Per germline, CDR1 LNHDA and CDR2 SQIVND (reference sequence). V lost 7 bases to trimming and J lost 2 bases, with 8 bases between them. This CDR3 is CASNPGNYGYTF. CDR3 DNA sequence: TGTGCCAGTAATCCAGGGAACTATGGCTACACCTTC.

This clonotype showed up just a few times. The chain's CDR3 is CASSLQTPSSYNEQFF. In nucleotides, the CDR3 is TGTGCCAGCAGTTTACAGACACCCAGCTCCTACAATGAGCAGTTCTTC. The chain employs TRBV27 and TRBJ2-1; D is unclear. The CDR3 is made up of 16 amino acids. Deletions cut 2 bases from V and 0 bases from J, with 11 bases between. Per the germline V gene, CDR1 is MNHEY and CDR2 is SMNVEV (reference sequence).

Ten or more counts support this clonotype. This sequence joins TRBV3-1 and TRBJ2-7, with TRBD1 identical over 7 bases. This CDR3 is built from 15 residues. V gave up 6 bases and J gave up 1 base; unmatched junction bases: 9. The germline V gene has CDR1 LGHDT and CDR2 YNNKEL (reference sequence). CDR3 coding DNA: TGTGCCAGCAGGCCCGGGACAGCCTTTTCCTACGAGCAGTACTTC. Translation: CASRPGTAFSYEQYF.

This clonotype came up a few times. This CDR3 is CASSPIIDGLAGTDTQYF. CDR3 bases: TGTGCCAGCTCACCAATCATAGATGGGCTAGCGGGGACAGATACGCAGTATTTT. V and J are TRBV18 and TRBJ2-3; 9 bases agree with TRBD2. Losses at the gene ends were 2 bases for V and 3 bases for J; bases not matched to a gene: 12. CDR1 and CDR2 from the germline V gene are KGHSH and LQKENI. The CDR3 is 18 amino acids.

In this sample, this clonotype turned up many times. CDR3 residues: CASSLRSGGITDTQYF. As DNA, the CDR3 is TGTGCCAGCAGCTTACGATCAGGGGGTATAACAGATACGCAGTATTTT. The chain links TRBV7-9 to TRBJ2-3; 7 positions agree with TRBD1. Germline CDR1 is SEHNR and CDR2 is FQNEAQ (reference sequence). The CDR3 runs 16 residues. Trimming at V came to 2 bases and at J to 3 bases, leaving 8 bases not matched to a gene.